The 17 T cell receptor beta chains below were found in one sample sequenced in a study of blood T cell repertoires in COVID-19. The table came from immunoSEQ multiplex PCR; TCRdb's copy has only in-frame clones and leaves some out. This table has 150,000 to 200,000 clones, 80% appearing once. The sample taken for sequencing was PBMCs or T cells enriched from blood (not recorded which). Every receptor here comes from a man aged 35 to 55 who had recovered from COVID-19.

As to this clone: This sample includes further DNA sequences coding for the same CDR3. The chain has TRBV11-2 and TRBJ1-2; D gene ambiguous. Germline V gene lookup returns CDR1 SGHAT and CDR2 FQNNGV. The CDR3 loop spans 12 amino acids. V shed 1 base and J shed 6 bases, with 6 bases lying between them. Here the CDR3 reads CASSLGRDGYTF. CDR3 sequence (DNA): TGTGCCAGCAGCTTAGGGCGGGATGGCTACACCTTC.

This clone was observed a handful of times. V gene TRBV6-6 combines with J gene TRBJ2-1; TRBD1 matches 9 bases. Per the germline V gene, CDR1 is MNHNY and CDR2 is SVGAGI (reference sequence). This CDR3 has 16 amino acids. The trim removed 0 bases at V and 11 bases at J, leaving 11 bases unmatched. CDR3 coding DNA: TGTGCCAGCAGTTACTCGGACAGGGGCAAATCTGTGAAGCAGTTCTTC. Its protein is CASSYSDRGKSVKQFF.

This chain joins TRBV7-2 and TRBJ1-1, with TRBD1 identical over 7 bases. Germline CDR1 SGHTA, CDR2 FQGNSA. V lost 4 bases, J lost 2 bases, and 4 bases stayed unmatched. The CDR3 is made up of 14 amino acids. CDR3 amino acids: CASSSRDSNTEAFF. In DNA, the CDR3 is TGTGCCAGCAGCTCACGGGACAGCAACACTGAAGCTTTCTTT. The entire variable domain, with the rest obtained from reference TRBV7-2 and TRBJ1-1, is as follows: GAGVSQSPSNKVTEKGKDVELRCDPISGHTALYWYRQSLGQGLEFLIYFQGNSAPDKSGLPSDRFSAERTGGSVSTLTIQRTQQEDSAVYLCASSSRDSNTEAFFGQGTRLTVV.

The V and J genes are TRBV30 and TRBJ1-3, with D possibly matching TRBD1 (6 bases). The CDR3 consists of 14 residues. Germline CDR1 is GTSNPN and CDR2 is SVGIG (reference sequence). Trimming took 5 bases from V and 0 from J, leaving 11 bases between them. DNA of the CDR3: TGTGCCTGGGGTGGCAGGGGCTCTGGAAACACCATATATTTT. This encodes CAWGGRGSGNTIYF. Full variable domain (remainder filled in from reference TRBV30 and TRBJ1-3): SQTIHQWPATLVQPVGSPLSLECTVEGTSNPNLYWYRQAAGRGLQLLFYSVGIGQISSEVPQNLSASRPQDRQFILSSKKLLLSDSGFYLCAWGGRGSGNTIYFGEGSWLTVV.

The chain employs TRBV6-1 and TRBJ2-5, with D unresolved. In germline, CDR1 is MNHNS, CDR2 SASEGT. With 3 bases removed from V and 4 bases from J, the gap between germline ends came to 21 bases. The CDR3 has 17 residues. The CDR3 sequence: CASSETGRWQVAETQYF. CDR3 DNA: TGTGCCAGCAGTGAGACCGGTCGGTGGCAGGTCGCAGAGACCCAGTACTTC.

The chain is built from TRBV5-4 and TRBJ2-3; TRBD2 matches at 9 bases. J gave up 2 bases and V 0 bases, and 10 bases lay outside the gene matches. Germline CDR1 and CDR2: SGHNT and YYREEE (reference sequence). This CDR3 is 18 amino acids long. CDR3 loop: CASSLGSLLAGSTDTQYF. The CDR3 DNA follows: TGTGCCAGCAGCTTGGGGAGTCTGCTAGCGGGGTCCACAGATACGCAGTATTTT. Full variable domain (remainder filled in from reference TRBV5-4 and TRBJ2-3): ETGVTQSPTHLIKTRGQQVTLRCSSQSGHNTVSWYQQALGQGPQFIFQYYREEENGRGNFPPRFSGLQFPNYSSELNVNALELDDSALYLCASSLGSLLAGSTDTQYFGPGTRLTVL.

The rearrangement joins TRBV7-6 to TRBJ2-7; 7 nucleotides align to TRBD1. Germline V gene sequence: CDR1 SGHVS, CDR2 FNYEAQ. V trimming: 4 bases; J trimming: 6 bases; junction bases outside the gene matches: 6. The CDR3 runs to 13 residues. CDR3 DNA sequence: TGTGCCAGCAGCTACAGGGACAGCGGCGAGCAGTACGTC. It yields the protein CASSYRDSGEQYV.

The V and J genes are TRBV6-4 and TRBJ1-1, with 7 bases identical to TRBD1. Per germline, CDR1 MRHNA and CDR2 SNTAGT. Trimming cost V 4 bases and J 4 bases; bases outside gene matches: 6. The CDR3 sequence is 14 residues long. CDR3 nucleotides: TGTGCCAGCAGTGGAACAGGGGAAAGCACTGAAGCTTTCTTT. This gives the protein CASSGTGESTEAFF.

The V gene is TRBV15, the J gene TRBJ2-1; D unclear. Per the germline V gene, CDR1 is LNHNV and CDR2 is YYDKDF (reference sequence). V was pared by 0 bases and J by 0 bases, with 6 bases between. This CDR3 has 15 amino acids. The CDR3 spells CATSRERISYNEQFF. Written as DNA, the CDR3 is TGTGCCACCAGCAGAGAGCGGATCTCCTACAATGAGCAGTTCTTC.

This clone was counted a single time. V is TRBV11-1 and J is TRBJ2-3; 9 bases agree with TRBD2. Germline trimming cut 1 base from V and 8 bases from J; bases unmatched to any gene: 10. There are 16 residues in the CDR3. Germline V gives CDR1 SGHAT, CDR2 FQDESV (reference sequence). This CDR3 is CASSLDWLAGPGTQYF. DNA for the CDR3: TGTGCCAGCAGCTTAGATTGGCTAGCGGGGCCCGGTACGCAGTATTTT. The whole variable domain, filled in from reference TRBV11-1 and TRBJ2-3, reads EAEVAQSPRYKITEKSQAVAFWCDPISGHATLYWYRQILGQGPELLVQFQDESVVDDSQLPKDRFSAERLKGVDSTLKIQPAELGDSAMYLCASSLDWLAGPGTQYFGPGTRLTVL.

This rearrangement joins TRBV2 to TRBJ2-5, with D perhaps TRBD2 (7 bases). This CDR3 comprises 16 residues. V was pared by 2 bases and J by 3 bases, with 16 bases between. CDR1 is SNHLY and CDR2 is FYNNEI in the germline V gene. The CDR3: CASSESPRGGEETQYF. CDR3 sequence (DNA): TGTGCCAGCAGTGAATCCCCGAGGGGGGGGGAAGAGACCCAGTACTTC.

This clone occurred a few times. The chain combines TRBV9 with TRBJ2-1; maybe TRBD2 (6 bases). Germline V CDR1 and CDR2: SGDLS, YYNGEE. Trimming took off 6 bases at V and 3 bases at J, with 13 bases between the two ends. There are 14 residues in the CDR3. CDR3 sequence: CASNLLGGYNEQFF. In DNA form, the CDR3 reads TGTGCCAGCAATTTATTGGGGGGCTACAATGAGCAGTTCTTC.

The rearrangement links TRBV18 to TRBJ2-2; no clear D gene. This CDR3 comprises 14 residues. Deletions cut 2 bases from V and 6 bases from J, with 10 bases between. Germline CDR1 and CDR2: KGHSH and LQKENI. DNA of the CDR3: TGTGCCAGCTCACCATCGCTAGAGGCCGGGGAGCTGTTTTTT. This codes for CASSPSLEAGELFF. The entire variable domain, with the rest obtained from reference TRBV18 and TRBJ2-2, is as follows: NAGVMQNPRHLVRRRGQEARLRCSPMKGHSHVYWYRQLPEEGLKFMVYLQKENIIDESGMPKERFSAEFPKEGPSILRIQQVVRGDSAAYFCASSPSLEAGELFFGEGSRLTVL.

The chain joins TRBV7-9 to TRBJ2-7; 8 bases line up with TRBD1. V dropped 6 bases and J dropped 3; count of bases not matched to a gene: 4. Germline V gene lookup returns CDR1 SEHNR and CDR2 FQNEAQ (reference sequence). The CDR3 extends over 13 amino acids. The CDR3 loop is CASRGGQDYEQYF. The CDR3 bases are TGTGCCAGCAGGGGGGGACAGGACTACGAGCAGTACTTC.

The V and J genes are TRBV9 and TRBJ1-4; TRBD1 is a possible D gene (5 bases). The CDR3 consists of 13 residues. Germline assignment: CDR1 SGDLS and CDR2 YYNGEE. Trimming removed 4 bases from V and 8 bases from J, with 12 bases in between. The CDR3 DNA is TGTGCCAGCAGCCCTAGCGGGGCCGAAAAACTGTTTTTT. Its protein product is CASSPSGAEKLFF.

The chain carries TRBV5-5 and TRBJ1-6; D possibly corresponds to TRBD1 (5 bases). This CDR3 spans 16 amino acids. Germline CDR1 reads SGHKS; CDR2 reads YYEKEE (reference sequence). V gave up 4 bases and J gave up 10 bases, with 21 bases separating them. The CDR3, as DNA: TGTGCCAGCAGCGGGGGGTTATTCGGGGATGAATCACCCCTCCACTTT. Residues: CASSGGLFGDESPLHF.

The chain joins TRBV7-8 to TRBJ2-1; 10 bases line up with TRBD2. J gave up 4 bases and V 3 bases, and 9 bases lay outside the gene matches. The CDR3 spans 17 residues. Germline V gives CDR1 SGHVS, CDR2 FQNEAQ. The CDR3, as DNA: TGTGCCAGCAGCTTCAAGCGGGGGGGCCGAAGTTACAATGAGCAGTTCTTC. The encoded protein is CASSFKRGGRSYNEQFF. Drawing the rest from reference TRBV7-8 and TRBJ2-1, the complete variable domain is GAGVSQSPRYKVAKRGQDVALRCDPISGHVSLFWYQQALGQGPEFLTYFQNEAQLDKSGLPSDRFFAERPEGSVSTLKIQRTQQEDSAVYLCASSFKRGGRSYNEQFFGPGTRLTVL.